This TCR beta chain derives from a study of blood T cell repertoires in COVID-19. Study-level information: Material from acute and convalescent COVID-19 was sourced from the United States, Italy and Spain. In each case, the material was cDNA or gDNA derived from T cells, B-cell-depleted T cells, or PBMCs.

The protocol was immunoSEQ multiplex PCR, while the TCRdb copy is restricted to in-frame clones and leaves out a portion. The sample records 200,000 or so clones, around four fifths being singletons. This clone was counted a single time. The CDR3 length is 13 residues. Trimming pared 0 bases from V and 7 bases from J, leaving 10 bases between. Germline values: CDR1 SGDLS, CDR2 YYNGEE. The chain employs TRBV9 and TRBJ1-1; D call uncertain. The receptor was derived from a man aged 60 to 69 with COVID-19, enrolled during active disease. The source material was peripheral blood. The CDR3, as DNA: TGTGCCAGCAGCGTAGTTTCTGTGAGTGAAGCTTTCTTT. Amino acid sequence: CASSVVSVSEAFF.